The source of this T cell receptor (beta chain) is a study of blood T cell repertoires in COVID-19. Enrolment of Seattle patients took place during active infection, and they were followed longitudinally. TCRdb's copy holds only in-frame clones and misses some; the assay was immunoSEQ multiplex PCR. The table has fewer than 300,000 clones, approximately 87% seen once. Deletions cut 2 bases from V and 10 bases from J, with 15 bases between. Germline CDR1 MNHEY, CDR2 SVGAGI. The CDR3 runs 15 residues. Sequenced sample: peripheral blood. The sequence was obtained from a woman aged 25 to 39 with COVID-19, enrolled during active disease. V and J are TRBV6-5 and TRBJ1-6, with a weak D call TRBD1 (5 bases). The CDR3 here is CASSYEGPGVSPLHF. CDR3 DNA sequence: TGTGCCAGCAGTTACGAGGGCCCGGGGGTATCACCCCTCCACTTT.